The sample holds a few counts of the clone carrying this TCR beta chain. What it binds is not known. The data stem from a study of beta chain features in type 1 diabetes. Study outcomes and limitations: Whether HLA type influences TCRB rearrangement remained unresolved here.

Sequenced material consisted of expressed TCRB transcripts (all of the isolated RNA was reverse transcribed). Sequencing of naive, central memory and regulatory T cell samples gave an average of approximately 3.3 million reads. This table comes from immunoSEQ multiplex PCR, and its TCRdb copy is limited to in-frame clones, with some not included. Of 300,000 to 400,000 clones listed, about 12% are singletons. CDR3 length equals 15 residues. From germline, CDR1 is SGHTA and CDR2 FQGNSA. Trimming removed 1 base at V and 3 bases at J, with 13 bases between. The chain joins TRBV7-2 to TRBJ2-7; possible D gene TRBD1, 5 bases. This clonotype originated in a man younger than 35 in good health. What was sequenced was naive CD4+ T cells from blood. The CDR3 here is CASSLVPGSHYEQYF. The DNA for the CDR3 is TGTGCCAGCAGCTTAGTTCCAGGGTCTCACTACGAGCAGTACTTC.